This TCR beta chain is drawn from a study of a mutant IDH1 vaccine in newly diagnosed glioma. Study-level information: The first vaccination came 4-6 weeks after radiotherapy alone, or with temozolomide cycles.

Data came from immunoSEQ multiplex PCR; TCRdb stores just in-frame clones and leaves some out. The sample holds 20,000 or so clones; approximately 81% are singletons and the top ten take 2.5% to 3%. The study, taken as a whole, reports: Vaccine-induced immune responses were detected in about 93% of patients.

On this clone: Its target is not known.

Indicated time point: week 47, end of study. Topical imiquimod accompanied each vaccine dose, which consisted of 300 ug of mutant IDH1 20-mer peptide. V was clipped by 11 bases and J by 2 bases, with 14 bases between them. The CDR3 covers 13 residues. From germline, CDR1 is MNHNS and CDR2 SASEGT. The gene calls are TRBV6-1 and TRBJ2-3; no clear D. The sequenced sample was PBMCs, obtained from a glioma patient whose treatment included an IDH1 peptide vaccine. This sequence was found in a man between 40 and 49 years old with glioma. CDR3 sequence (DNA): TGTGCCGTTCGGTCCGACCTCACAGATACGCAGTATTTT. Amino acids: CAVRSDLTDTQYF.